Listed here are 25 T cell receptor beta chains from one sample, sequenced in a study of T cells in Graves' hyperthyroidism and ophthalmopathy. The source material, RNA transcripts, was used to amplify TCR beta CDR3 regions. With the HTBI primer set, the TCR CDR3 went through a first round of RT-PCR. TCRdb re-called the multiplex PCR reads through MiXCR, storing one row per CDR3 protein. The sample holds under 650,000 distinct CDR3 sequences, roughly 17% seen once. Sequencing was performed on blood. Source of these receptors: a woman in her twenties or thirties with Graves' hyperthyroidism.

This clonotype was counted a few times. The genes are TRBV7-8 and TRBJ2-7; 7 bases fit TRBD1. The trim removed 4 bases at V and 2 bases at J, leaving 11 bases unmatched. CDR1 is SGHVS and CDR2 is FQNEAQ in the germline V gene. This CDR3 is 16 amino acids long. Here the CDR3 reads CASSYPPRTGTYEQYF. Here the CDR3 DNA reads TGTGCCAGCAGCTACCCACCCAGGACAGGAACCTACGAGCAGTACTTC.

This clonotype was counted ten times or more. The chain uses TRBV20-1 and TRBJ1-5, with D possibly TRBD1 on 5 matching bases. The V and J ends lost 0 bases and 3 bases respectively, with 15 bases between them. Germline V gene sequence: CDR1 DFQATT, CDR2 SNEGSKA (reference sequence). The CDR3 loop spans 16 amino acids. The CDR3 spells CSAREARQPDNQPQHF. The CDR3 DNA sequence: TGCAGTGCTAGAGAGGCCCGACAGCCTGACAATCAGCCCCAGCATTTT.

This clonotype was counted at least ten times. J is TRBJ2-1 and V is TRBV20-1; D unclear. V lost 4 bases and J 0 bases, leaving 7 bases between the germline ends. Germline loops: CDR1 DFQATT, CDR2 SNEGSKA (reference sequence). This CDR3 comprises 13 residues. The CDR3 is CSAKRHSYNEQFF. As DNA, the CDR3 is TGCAGTGCTAAGAGGCACTCCTACAATGAGCAGTTCTTC.

Only a few counts were recorded for this clonotype. V is TRBV19 and J is TRBJ1-1; D call uncertain. Germline V gives CDR1 LNHDA, CDR2 SQIVND (reference sequence). The CDR3 consists of 13 residues. Trimming removed 4 bases at V and 7 bases at J, with 13 bases between. The chain's CDR3 is CASSNGYINEAFF. The CDR3 DNA is TGTGCCAGTAGTAACGGGTATATAAATGAAGCTTTCTTT. The full variable domain, completed using reference TRBV19 and TRBJ1-1, is DGGITQSPKYLFRKEGQNVTLSCEQNLNHDAMYWYRQDPGQGLRLIYYSQIVNDFQKGDIAEGYSVSREKKESFPLTVTSAQKNPTAFYLCASSNGYINEAFFGQGTRLTVV.

The chain links TRBV19 to TRBJ1-4; possibly TRBD1 for D (5 bases). CDR1 is LNHDA and CDR2 is SQIVND in the germline V gene (reference sequence). Trimming took off 6 bases at V and 8 bases at J, with 22 bases between the two ends. The CDR3 covers 16 residues. CDR3 nucleotides: TGTGCCAGTAGAAACGTCCAGGGTAAACCTTCAGAAAAACTGTTTTTT. Translated: CASRNVQGKPSEKLFF.

The chain couples TRBV7-2 to TRBJ2-1; D gene ambiguous. With 0 bases removed from V and 6 bases from J, the gap between germline ends came to 12 bases. The CDR3 extends over 15 amino acids. CDR1 is SGHTA, CDR2 FQGNSA, per germline. The CDR3 bases are TGTGCCAGCAGCTTAGCGGTAGGGCCCTTCAATGAGCAGTTCTTC. Its translation is CASSLAVGPFNEQFF.

This clonotype was counted ten times or more. J is TRBJ2-7 and V is TRBV28; the D is unclear. Per germline, CDR1 MDHEN and CDR2 SYDVKM. Trimming removed 4 bases at V and 7 bases at J, with 8 bases between. This CDR3 region has 11 residues. The CDR3 region has the DNA TGTGCCAGCAGTTCTCCGGATGAGCAGTACTTC. Residues: CASSSPDEQYF.

The chain couples TRBV29-1 to TRBJ2-2, with TRBD2 matching over 9 bases. This CDR3 spans 14 amino acids. The germline V gene has CDR1 SQVTM and CDR2 ANQGSEA. Germline trimming cut 6 bases from V and 7 bases from J; bases unmatched to any gene: 9. In DNA form, the CDR3 reads TGCAGCGTCTCAGCGGGAGGAGCGGGCGGGGAGCTGTTTTTT. This codes for CSVSAGGAGGELFF.

DNA of the CDR3: TGTGCCAGCAGCTTTGAAACCAATGAGCAGTTCTTC. Encoded protein: CASSFETNEQFF. The rearrangement links TRBV11-2 to TRBJ2-1; no definite D call. CDR3 size: 12 residues. CDR1 and CDR2 (germline): SGHAT, FQNNGV. V lost 3 bases to trimming and J lost 6 bases, with 6 bases between them.

Only a few counts were recorded for this clonotype. This chain links TRBV24-1 with TRBJ2-1, with 7 bases that match TRBD2. Germline assignment: CDR1 KGHDR and CDR2 SFDVKD. The CDR3 runs to 17 residues. Trimming took 3 bases from V and 8 from J; bases not matched to a gene: 15. DNA for the CDR3: TGTGCCACCAGTGATAATGCGCGTGGGACGGCGGGGGATGAGCAGTTCTTC. It yields the protein CATSDNARGTAGDEQFF.

This clonotype was counted ten times or more. This rearrangement joins TRBV6-2 or TRBV6-3 to TRBJ1-2, with TRBD1 matching over 9 bases. Trimming cost V 4 bases and J 4 bases; bases outside gene matches: 10. Looked up from germline, CDR1 is MNHEY and CDR2 is SVGEGT. The CDR3 extends over 16 amino acids. CDR3 in DNA: TGTGCCAGCAGTTCCTACGCCGGGACAGGGCCCTATGGCTACACCTTC. Translated, it gives CASSSYAGTGPYGYTF.

This clonotype showed up many times. This sequence joins TRBV11-2 and TRBJ2-1; no firm D call. Germline V gene sequence: CDR1 SGHAT, CDR2 FQNNGV. The CDR3 is 14 amino acids. Deletions cut 5 bases from V and 3 bases from J, with 11 bases between. The CDR3 protein is CASSNIELYNEQFF. The CDR3 bases are TGTGCCAGCAGCAATATAGAACTCTACAATGAGCAGTTCTTC.

This clonotype was seen only a few times. This chain connects TRBV5-5 to TRBJ1-2; TRBD1 might be the D (6 bases). This CDR3 has 12 residues. Trimming shortened V by 1 base and J by 8 bases, and 9 bases separated the two germline ends. Germline loops: CDR1 SGHKS, CDR2 YYEKEE (reference sequence). CDR3 protein: CASSLRQAGYTF. In DNA form, the CDR3 reads TGTGCCAGCAGCTTGAGACAGGCGGGCTACACCTTC.

Ten or more counts support this clonotype. The chain combines TRBV9 with TRBJ1-1; a possible D gene is TRBD1 (6 bases). Deletions cut 3 bases from V and 1 base from J, with 10 bases between. This CDR3 spans 14 amino acids. Germline assignment: CDR1 SGDLS and CDR2 YYNGEE. In DNA form, the CDR3 reads TGTGCCAGCAGCGCACAGACAGGGAACACTGAAGCTTTCTTT. This gives the protein CASSAQTGNTEAFF.

V and J are TRBV3-1 and TRBJ1-1, with a weak D call TRBD1 (5 bases). In germline, CDR1 is LGHDT, CDR2 YNNKEL (reference sequence). Trimming removed 4 bases from V and 6 bases from J, with 15 bases in between. The CDR3 runs to 14 residues. In DNA, the CDR3 is TGTGCCAGCAGCCTCGGGGGGACTCCGGCTGAAGCTTTCTTT. This sequence encodes CASSLGGTPAEAFF.

The chain is built from TRBV7-9 and TRBJ2-3; TRBD2 matches at 8 bases. The length of the CDR3 is 14 residues. The trim removed 2 bases at V and 6 bases at J, leaving 4 bases unmatched. Germline V gene sequence: CDR1 SEHNR, CDR2 FQNEAQ (reference sequence). CDR3 nucleotide sequence: TGTGCCAGCAGCTTACAATCTAGCGGGGATACGCAGTATTTT. It specifies CASSLQSSGDTQYF.

This clonotype was recorded at least ten times. The rearrangement joins TRBV2 to TRBJ2-2; 11 nucleotides line up with TRBD2. Germline CDR1 SNHLY, CDR2 FYNNEI. V was pared by 6 bases and J by 2 bases, with 5 bases of the junction left unmatched. The CDR3 has 16 amino acids. CDR3 bases: TGTGCCAGCAGATCGCTAGCGGGAGGAAACACCGGGGAGCTGTTTTTT. This gives the protein CASRSLAGGNTGELFF.

The rearrangement links TRBV7-2 to TRBJ1-5, with 8 bases that match TRBD1. This CDR3 contains 15 residues. Trimming at V came to 5 bases and at J to 6 bases, leaving 9 bases not matched to a gene. The germline CDR1 and CDR2 sequences are SGHTA and FQGNSA. For the CDR3, the DNA is TGTGCCAGCAGCCCCGTCGGACAGGGAATTCAGCCCCAGCATTTT. Translating gives CASSPVGQGIQPQHF.

This clonotype was recorded at least ten times. The rearrangement links TRBV10-1 to TRBJ2-7; D gene ambiguous. Germline lookup yields CDR1 WNHNN and CDR2 SYGVQD (reference sequence). Trimming took 4 bases from V and 3 from J, leaving 10 bases between them. This CDR3 is built from 13 residues. This CDR3 reads CASSVRAGYEQYF. The CDR3 DNA is TGCGCCAGCAGTGTCCGGGCCGGCTACGAGCAGTACTTC.

In its sample, this clonotype was seen a few times. The V gene is TRBV13, the J gene TRBJ1-1; 7 bases are shared with TRBD1. CDR1 and CDR2 from the germline V gene are PRHDT and FYEKMQ (reference sequence). V lost 5 bases to trimming and J lost 0 bases; unmatched junction nucleotides: 6. The CDR3 runs 15 residues. The CDR3 DNA is TGTGCCAGCAGCGGAATGGGACAGATGAACACTGAAGCTTTCTTT. As protein: CASSGMGQMNTEAFF.

This clonotype occurred many times. The rearrangement uses TRBV30 and TRBJ2-5; no definite D call. Trimming left V 0 bases short and J 5 bases short, with 4 bases between. Germline loops: CDR1 GTSNPN, CDR2 SVGIG (reference sequence). The CDR3 loop spans 11 amino acids. The CDR3 bases are TGTGCCTGGAGTGTACGGGAGACCCAGTACTTC. Translation gives CAWSVRETQYF.

This chain uses TRBV29-1 with TRBJ2-7; 10 positions agree with TRBD2. The germline gives CDR1 SQVTM, CDR2 ANQGSEA. The CDR3 runs 14 residues. V lost 3 bases to trimming and J lost 6 bases; unmatched junction nucleotides: 8. The CDR3 DNA is TGCAGCGTTGAGCTCAGCGGGAGGGCCGGCGAGCAGTACTTC. Translated: CSVELSGRAGEQYF.

Comment on this clonotype: This may be a read error, as it is one base from a much larger clone. The chain recombines TRBV6-1 with TRBJ1-5; D not resolved. V was trimmed by 2 bases and J by 5 bases, leaving 10 bases between them. The V gene's germline CDR1 is MNHNS and CDR2 SASEGT. The CDR3 is made up of 14 amino acids. The CDR3 sequence: CASSESGWDQPQHF. CDR3 coding DNA: TGTGCCAGCAGTGAAAGCGGGTGGGATCAGCCCCAGCATTTT.

This clonotype was counted at least ten times. The gene calls are TRBV7-9 and TRBJ2-1; 9 positions agree with TRBD2. J was trimmed by 8 bases and V by 5 bases; bases with no gene match: 7. CDR1 and CDR2 (germline): SEHNR, FQNEAQ (reference sequence). The CDR3 is made up of 14 amino acids. The CDR3 nucleotides read TGTGCCAGCAGCCCCGTGCGGGAGGGGTATGAGCAGTTCTTC. Translating gives CASSPVREGYEQFF.

This clonotype was observed many times. CDR3 sequence reads: CSVGLGSSYEQYF. The CDR3 DNA reads as TGCAGCGTGGGCCTGGGGAGCTCCTACGAGCAGTACTTC. The chain employs TRBV29-1 and TRBJ2-7; TRBD2 might be the D (5 bases). Germline-derived CDR1 and CDR2 are SQVTM and ANQGSEA. This CDR3 region has 13 residues. Trimming stripped 6 bases from V and 0 bases from J, with 12 bases between.